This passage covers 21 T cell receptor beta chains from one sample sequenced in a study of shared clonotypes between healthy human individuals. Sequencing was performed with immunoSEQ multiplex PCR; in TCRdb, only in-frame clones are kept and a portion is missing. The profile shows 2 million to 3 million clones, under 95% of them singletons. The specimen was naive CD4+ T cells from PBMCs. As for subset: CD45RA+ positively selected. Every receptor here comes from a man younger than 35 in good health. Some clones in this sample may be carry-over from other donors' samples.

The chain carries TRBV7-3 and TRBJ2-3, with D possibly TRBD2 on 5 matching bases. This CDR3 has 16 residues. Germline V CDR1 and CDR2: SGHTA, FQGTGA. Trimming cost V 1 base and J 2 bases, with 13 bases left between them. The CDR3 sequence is CASSLKFIGNTDTQYF. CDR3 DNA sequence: TGTGCCAGCAGCTTAAAGTTCATCGGGAACACAGATACGCAGTATTTT.

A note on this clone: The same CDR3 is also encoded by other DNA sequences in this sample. CDR3 in DNA: TGTGCCAGCAGCTCCCCGGGACAGGGCGAAAAACTGTTTTTT. Residues: CASSSPGQGEKLFF. This chain links TRBV28 with TRBJ1-4; 9 bases fit TRBD1. This CDR3 is 14 amino acids long. Trimming cost V 6 bases and J 8 bases; bases outside gene matches: 7. Germline loops: CDR1 MDHEN, CDR2 SYDVKM.

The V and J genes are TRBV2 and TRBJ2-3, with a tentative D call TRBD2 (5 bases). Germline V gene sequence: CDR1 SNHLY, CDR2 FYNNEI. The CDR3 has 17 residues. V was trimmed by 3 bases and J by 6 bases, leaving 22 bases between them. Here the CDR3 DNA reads TGTGCCAGCAGTGAGTACTCTCACCCCGGGGTTGGCGATACGCAGTATTTT. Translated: CASSEYSHPGVGDTQYF.

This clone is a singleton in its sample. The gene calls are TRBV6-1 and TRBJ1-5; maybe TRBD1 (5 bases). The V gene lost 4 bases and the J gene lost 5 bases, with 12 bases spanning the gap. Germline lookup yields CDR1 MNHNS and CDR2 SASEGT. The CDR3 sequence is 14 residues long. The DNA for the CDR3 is TGTGCCAGCAGTGTATCAGGGTGGGATCAGCCCCAGCATTTT. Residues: CASSVSGWDQPQHF.

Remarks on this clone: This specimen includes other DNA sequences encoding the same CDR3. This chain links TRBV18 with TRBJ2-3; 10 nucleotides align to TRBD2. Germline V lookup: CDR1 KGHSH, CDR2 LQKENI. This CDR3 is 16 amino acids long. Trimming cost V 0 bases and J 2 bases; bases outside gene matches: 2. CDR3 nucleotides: TGTGCCAGCTCACCACCTAGCGGGAGGTCCACAGATACGCAGTATTTT. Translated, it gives CASSPPSGRSTDTQYF.

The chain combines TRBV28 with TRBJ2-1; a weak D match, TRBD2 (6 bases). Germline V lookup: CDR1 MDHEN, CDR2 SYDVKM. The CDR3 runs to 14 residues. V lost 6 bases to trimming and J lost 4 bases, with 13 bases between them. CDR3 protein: CASRLSGSYNEQFF. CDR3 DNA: TGTGCCAGCAGGCTTAGCGGATCTTACAATGAGCAGTTCTTC.

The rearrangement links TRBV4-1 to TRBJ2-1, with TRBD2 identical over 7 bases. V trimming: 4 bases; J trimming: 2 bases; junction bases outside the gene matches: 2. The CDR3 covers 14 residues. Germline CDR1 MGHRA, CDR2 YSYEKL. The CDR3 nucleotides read TGCGCCAGCAGCCTCGGGACTACCTACAATGAGCAGTTCTTC. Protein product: CASSLGTTYNEQFF.

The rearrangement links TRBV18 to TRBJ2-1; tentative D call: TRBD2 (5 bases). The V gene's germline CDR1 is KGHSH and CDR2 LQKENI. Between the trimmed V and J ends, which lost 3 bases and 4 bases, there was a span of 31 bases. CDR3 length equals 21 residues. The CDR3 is CASSPNPTPGITDGYYNEQFF. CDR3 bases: TGTGCCAGCTCACCGAATCCTACCCCCGGGATCACGGACGGGTATTACAATGAGCAGTTCTTC. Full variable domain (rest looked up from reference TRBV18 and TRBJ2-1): NAGVMQNPRHLVRRRGQEARLRCSPMKGHSHVYWYRQLPEEGLKFMVYLQKENIIDESGMPKERFSAEFPKEGPSILRIQQVVRGDSAAYFCASSPNPTPGITDGYYNEQFFGPGTRLTVL.

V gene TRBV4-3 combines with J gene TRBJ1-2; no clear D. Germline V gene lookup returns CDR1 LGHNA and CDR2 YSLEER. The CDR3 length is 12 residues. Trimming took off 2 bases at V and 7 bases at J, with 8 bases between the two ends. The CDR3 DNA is TGCGCCAGCAGCCAACACGATTCTGGCTACACCTTC. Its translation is CASSQHDSGYTF.

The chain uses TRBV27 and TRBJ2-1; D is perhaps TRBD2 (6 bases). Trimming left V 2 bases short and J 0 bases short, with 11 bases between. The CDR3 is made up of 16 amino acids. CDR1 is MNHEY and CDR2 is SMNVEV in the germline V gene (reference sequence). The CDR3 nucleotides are TGTGCCAGCAGTTTAAGGAGGGCAGCCTCCTACAATGAGCAGTTCTTC. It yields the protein CASSLRRAASYNEQFF.

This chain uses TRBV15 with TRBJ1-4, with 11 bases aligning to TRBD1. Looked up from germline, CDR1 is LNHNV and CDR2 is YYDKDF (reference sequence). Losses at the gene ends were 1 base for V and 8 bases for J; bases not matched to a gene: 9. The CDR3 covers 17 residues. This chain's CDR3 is CATSRGSDRGLREKLFF. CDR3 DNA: TGTGCCACCAGCAGAGGATCGGACAGGGGGCTAAGGGAAAAACTGTTTTTT.

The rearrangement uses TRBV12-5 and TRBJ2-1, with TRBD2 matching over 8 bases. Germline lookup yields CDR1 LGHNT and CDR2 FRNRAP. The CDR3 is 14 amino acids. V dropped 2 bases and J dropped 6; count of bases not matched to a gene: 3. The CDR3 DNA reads TGTGCTAGTGGTTTGACCGGGGGGGCCAATGAGCAGTTCTTC. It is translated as CASGLTGGANEQFF.

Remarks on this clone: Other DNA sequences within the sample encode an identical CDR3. CDR3 sequence: CASSPDSMNTEAFF. DNA of the CDR3: TGCGCCAGCAGCCCGGACAGCATGAACACTGAAGCTTTCTTT. The chain uses TRBV5-1 and TRBJ1-1; perhaps TRBD1 as D (6 bases). This CDR3 has 14 residues. Germline CDR1 reads SGHRS; CDR2 reads YFSETQ. V was clipped by 4 bases and J by 0 bases, with 10 bases between them.

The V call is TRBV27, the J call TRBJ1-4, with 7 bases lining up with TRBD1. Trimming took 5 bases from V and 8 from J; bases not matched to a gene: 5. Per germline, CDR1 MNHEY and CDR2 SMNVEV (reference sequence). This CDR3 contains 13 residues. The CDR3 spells CASSHGTEEKLFF. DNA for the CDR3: TGTGCCAGCAGTCATGGGACAGAAGAAAAACTGTTTTTT.

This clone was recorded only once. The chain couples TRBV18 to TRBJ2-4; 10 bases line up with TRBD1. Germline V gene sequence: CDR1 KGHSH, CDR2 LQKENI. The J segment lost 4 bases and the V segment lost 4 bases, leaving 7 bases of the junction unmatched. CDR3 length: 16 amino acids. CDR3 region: CASSQTTGGAKNIQYF. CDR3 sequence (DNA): TGTGCCAGCTCACAAACGACAGGGGGCGCAAAAAACATTCAGTACTTC.

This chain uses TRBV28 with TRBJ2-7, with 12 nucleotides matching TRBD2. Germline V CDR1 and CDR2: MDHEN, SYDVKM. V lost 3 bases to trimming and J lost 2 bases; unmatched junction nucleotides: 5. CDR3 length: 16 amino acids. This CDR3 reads CASSFPGLAGTYEQYF. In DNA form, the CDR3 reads TGTGCCAGCAGTTTTCCGGGACTAGCGGGTACCTACGAGCAGTACTTC.

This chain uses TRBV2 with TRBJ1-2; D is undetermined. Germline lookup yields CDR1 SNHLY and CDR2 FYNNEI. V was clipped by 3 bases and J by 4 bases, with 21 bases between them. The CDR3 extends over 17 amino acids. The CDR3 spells CASSDGRALISSYGYTF. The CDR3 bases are TGTGCCAGCAGTGATGGTAGGGCGCTAATCTCGAGCTATGGCTACACCTTC.

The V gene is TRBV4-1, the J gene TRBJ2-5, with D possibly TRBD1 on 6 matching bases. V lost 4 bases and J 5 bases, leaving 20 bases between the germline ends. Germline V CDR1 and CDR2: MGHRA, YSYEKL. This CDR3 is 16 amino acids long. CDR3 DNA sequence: TGCGCCAGCAGCCCAGACTCAGGGGCCCTGGGGGAGACCCAGTACTTC. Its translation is CASSPDSGALGETQYF.

CDR3 sequence reads: CASSLRRQSSGVTYNEQFF. The CDR3 nucleotides read TGCGCCAGCAGCTTGAGGAGACAGTCAAGCGGGGTTACCTACAATGAGCAGTTCTTC. The rearrangement joins TRBV5-1 to TRBJ2-1; 7 nucleotides line up with TRBD2. The CDR3 contains 19 residues. Germline V gene sequence: CDR1 SGHRS, CDR2 YFSETQ. Trimming removed 1 base from V and 2 bases from J; junction bases left unmatched: 15.

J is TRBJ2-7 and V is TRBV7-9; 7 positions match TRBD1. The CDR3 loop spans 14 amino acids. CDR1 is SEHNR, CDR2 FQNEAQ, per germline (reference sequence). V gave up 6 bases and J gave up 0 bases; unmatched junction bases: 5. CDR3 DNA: TGTGCCAGCAGATCTGGACAGGCCTCCTACGAGCAGTACTTC. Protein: CASRSGQASYEQYF.

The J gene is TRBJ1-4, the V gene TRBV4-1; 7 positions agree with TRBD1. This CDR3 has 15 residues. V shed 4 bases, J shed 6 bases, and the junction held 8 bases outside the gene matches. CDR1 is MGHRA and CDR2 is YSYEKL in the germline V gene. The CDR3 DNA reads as TGCGCCAGCAGCCCACAGACAGGGTATTATGAAAAACTGTTTTTT. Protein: CASSPQTGYYEKLFF.